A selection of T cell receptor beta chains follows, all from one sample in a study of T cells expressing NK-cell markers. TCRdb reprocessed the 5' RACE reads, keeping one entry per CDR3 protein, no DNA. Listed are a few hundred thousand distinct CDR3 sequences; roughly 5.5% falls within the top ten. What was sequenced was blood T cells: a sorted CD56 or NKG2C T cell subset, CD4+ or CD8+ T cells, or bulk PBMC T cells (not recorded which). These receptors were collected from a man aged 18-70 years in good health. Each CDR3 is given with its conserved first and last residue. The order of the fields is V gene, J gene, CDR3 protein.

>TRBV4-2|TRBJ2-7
CASSQEWNGARFVYEQYF
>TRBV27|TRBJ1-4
CASSFGRGGKLFF
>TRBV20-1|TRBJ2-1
CSVPGQGHWNEQFF
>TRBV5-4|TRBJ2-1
CASSKRLSSYNEQFF
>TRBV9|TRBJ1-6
CASSVEVPWGNSPLHF
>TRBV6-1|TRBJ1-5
CASGDSSNQPQHF
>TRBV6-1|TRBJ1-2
CASRPRPDSTGYTF
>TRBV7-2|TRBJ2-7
CASGLGVFEQYF
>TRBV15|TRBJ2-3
CATSRVLSSVGTDTQYF
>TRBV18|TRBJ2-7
CASSPGGSYEQYF
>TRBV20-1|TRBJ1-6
CSATWTGSSSPLHF
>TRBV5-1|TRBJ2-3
CASSRRSYREGIADTQYF
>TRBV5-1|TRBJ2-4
CASSLALAKNIQYF
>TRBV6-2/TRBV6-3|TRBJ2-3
CASSSDSGGLADTQYF
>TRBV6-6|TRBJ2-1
CASSATGYEQFF
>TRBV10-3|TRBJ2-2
CAISDLVTTGELFF
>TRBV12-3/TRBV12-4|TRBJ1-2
CASGRDRLPNYGYTF
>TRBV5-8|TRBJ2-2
CASSLFSGQGNTGELFF
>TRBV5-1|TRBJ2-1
CASSRDVDEQFF
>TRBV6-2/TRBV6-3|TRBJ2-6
CASSRPQGALVAGANVLTF
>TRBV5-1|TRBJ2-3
CASSFIPQGSTDTQYF
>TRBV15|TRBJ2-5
CATRQGAETQYF
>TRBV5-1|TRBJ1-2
CASSQGPVPGYTF
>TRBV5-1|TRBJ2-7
CASSTNRDPTYEQYF
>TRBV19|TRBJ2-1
CASSRTSGVIDEQFF
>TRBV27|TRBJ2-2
CASGPPGGITGELFF
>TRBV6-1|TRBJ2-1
CASSALGGFYNEQFF
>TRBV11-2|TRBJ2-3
CASSDASGSLTQYF
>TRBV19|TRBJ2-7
CIGTGGYEQYF
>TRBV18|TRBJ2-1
CASSPSYQIYNEQFF
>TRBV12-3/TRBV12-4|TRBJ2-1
CASSLARRTYNEQFF
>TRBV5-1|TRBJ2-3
CASSLLGTGGFGYDTQYF
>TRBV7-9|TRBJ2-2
CASSSGRARAGELFF
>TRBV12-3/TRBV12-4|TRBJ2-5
CASSRPGLAGGFETQYF
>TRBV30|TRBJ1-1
CAWSVRTTEAFF
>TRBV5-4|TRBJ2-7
CASSLADGDEQYF
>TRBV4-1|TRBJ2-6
CASSQEGTPGGGAGANVLTF
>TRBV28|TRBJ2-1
CASRPPGNRGSEQFF
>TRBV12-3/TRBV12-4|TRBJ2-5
CASRRHRGPAQETQYF
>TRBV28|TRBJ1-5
CASSPGSGTGGQPQHF
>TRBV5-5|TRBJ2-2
CASSPDRVTTTGELFF
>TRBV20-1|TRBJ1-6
CSARNPGSLGSPLHF
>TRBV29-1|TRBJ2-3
CSVDAPGLFSTDTQYF
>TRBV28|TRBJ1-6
CASTGDISPLHF
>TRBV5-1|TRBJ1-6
CASSLVQGVGGNSPLHF
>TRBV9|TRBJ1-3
CASSGEGAALQRGNTIYF
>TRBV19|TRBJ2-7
CASKGTSGTYEQYF
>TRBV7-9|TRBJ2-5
CASSFAGFVQETQYF
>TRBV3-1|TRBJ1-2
CASSQFSGAGYTF
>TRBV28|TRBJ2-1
CASSFSVWGGANGEQFF
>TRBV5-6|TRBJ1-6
CASRMGGGQHGSPLHF